This T cell receptor (beta chain) was profiled in a study of blood T cell repertoires in COVID-19. Study background: Material from acute and convalescent COVID-19 was sourced from the United States, Italy and Spain.

Germline CDR1 SGHAT, CDR2 FQDESV (reference sequence). V was cut by 5 bases and J by 1 base, with 14 bases left in between. The CDR3 contains 15 residues. Methods used by the authors: Amplified reference gene primers provided the basis for estimating nucleated cell counts. Clones were read by immunoSEQ multiplex PCR, and TCRdb kept only the in-frame ones, dropping some. V, J and clone size are taken as reported in that table, and D and trimming were inferred from the DNA itself. The sample shows 120,000 to 150,000 clones, 80% to 90% of them seen only once. The source of this sequence is a human donor with acute or convalescent COVID-19. The donor label of this sample is uncertain. Material for sequencing was peripheral blood. This chain connects TRBV11-1 to TRBJ1-2, with unresolved D. The CDR3 DNA reads TGTGCCAGCAGCCTTTCGGGAGCATATAACTATGGCTACACCTTC. Translated: CASSLSGAYNYGYTF.